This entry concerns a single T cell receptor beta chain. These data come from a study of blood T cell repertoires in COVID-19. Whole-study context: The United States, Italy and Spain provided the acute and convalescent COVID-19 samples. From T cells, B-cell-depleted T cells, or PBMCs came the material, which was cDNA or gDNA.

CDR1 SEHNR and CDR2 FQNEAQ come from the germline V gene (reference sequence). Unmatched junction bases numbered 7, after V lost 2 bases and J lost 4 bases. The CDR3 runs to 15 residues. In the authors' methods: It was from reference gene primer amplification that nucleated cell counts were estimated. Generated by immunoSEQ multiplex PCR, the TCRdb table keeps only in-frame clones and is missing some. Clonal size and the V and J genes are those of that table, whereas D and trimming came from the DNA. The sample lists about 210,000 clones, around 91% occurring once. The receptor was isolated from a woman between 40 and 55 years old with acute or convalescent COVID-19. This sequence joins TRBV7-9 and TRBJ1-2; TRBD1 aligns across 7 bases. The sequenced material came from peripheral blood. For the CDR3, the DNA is TGTGCCAGCAGCTTAAACAGGGGTTCGGCCTATGGCTACACCTTC. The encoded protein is CASSLNRGSAYGYTF.